These 13 T cell receptor beta chains were all obtained from the same sample, sequenced in a study of graft-versus-host responses after intestinal transplantation. TCRdb's copy holds only in-frame clones and misses some; the assay was immunoSEQ multiplex PCR. The sample carries 75,000 to 100,000 clones, 75% to 95% recorded once. No antigens are known for them. The sequencing here drew on unstimulated CD4+ T cells sorted from spleen or lymph node cells, taken before transplant. Receptors originate from a human donor who was the organ donor for an intestinal transplant.

The chain links TRBV11-2 to TRBJ1-2; TRBD1 is a possible D gene (6 bases). Trimming pared 5 bases from V and 4 bases from J, leaving 11 bases between. The CDR3 covers 13 residues. Germline CDR1 and CDR2: SGHAT and FQNNGV. The CDR3 DNA reads TGTGCCAGCAGCACGGACAGATTCTATGGCTACACCTTC. This translates into CASSTDRFYGYTF.

This chain uses TRBV9 with TRBJ1-2, with D possibly being TRBD1 (5 bases). Germline CDR1 is SGDLS and CDR2 is YYNGEE. Trimming stripped 0 bases from V and 7 bases from J, with 16 bases between. The CDR3 covers 15 residues. For the CDR3, the DNA is TGTGCCAGCAGCGTAGGACCCTCCGGGGGTCTTGGCTACACCTTC. Translation: CASSVGPSGGLGYTF.

The chain recombines TRBV4-1 with TRBJ1-1; no clear D. V dropped 0 bases and J dropped 4 bases, with 6 bases sitting between them. This CDR3 contains 13 residues. Germline V gene data show CDR1 as MGHRA and CDR2 as YSYEKL. The CDR3 region is CASSQDASTEAFF. The DNA of the CDR3 is TGCGCCAGCAGCCAAGACGCCAGCACTGAAGCTTTCTTT.

J is TRBJ1-4 and V is TRBV5-1, with 7 bases identical to TRBD1. The CDR3 sequence is 15 residues long. With 1 base clipped from V and 11 bases from J, the junction kept 11 bases outside the gene matches. Per the germline V gene, CDR1 is SGHRS and CDR2 is YFSETQ. Here the CDR3 reads CASSLRGPGQEKLFF. In DNA, the CDR3 is TGCGCCAGCAGCTTGAGGGGGCCAGGGCAGGAGAAACTGTTTTTT.

The chain couples TRBV5-6 to TRBJ2-4, with D perhaps matching TRBD2 (5 bases). The germline CDR1 and CDR2 sequences are SGHDT and YYEEEE. This CDR3 has 17 amino acids. Trimming pared 4 bases from V and 0 bases from J, leaving 17 bases between. Here the CDR3 reads CASSRRDLGLAKNIQYF. The CDR3, as DNA: TGTGCCAGCAGCCGAAGGGATCTCGGACTAGCCAAAAACATTCAGTACTTC.

V gene TRBV6-1 combines with J gene TRBJ2-6; D is ambiguous. The germline V and J ends were trimmed by 8 bases and 3 bases, with 8 bases remaining between them. CDR3 size: 13 residues. CDR1 is MNHNS, CDR2 SASEGT, per germline. The CDR3 loop reads CASRSFGANVLTF. The CDR3 nucleotides are TGTGCCAGCCGGAGTTTTGGGGCCAACGTCCTGACTTTC.

The gene calls are TRBV6-1 and TRBJ2-3; maybe TRBD1 (5 bases). Germline V CDR1 and CDR2: MNHNS, SASEGT. Trimming shortened V by 3 bases and J by 2 bases, and 12 bases separated the two germline ends. The CDR3 contains 15 residues. CDR3 sequence: CASSDRGRTTDTQYF. The DNA of the CDR3 is TGTGCCAGCAGTGATAGGGGCAGAACCACAGATACGCAGTATTTT.

The chain links TRBV28 to TRBJ1-2; D is ambiguous. Germline CDR1 and CDR2: MDHEN and SYDVKM. The CDR3 totals 14 residues. Trimming took 3 bases from V and 4 from J, leaving 12 bases between them. This chain's CDR3 is CASSFIRGGYGYTF. The CDR3 bases are TGTGCCAGCAGTTTCATCCGGGGTGGCTATGGCTACACCTTC.

V is TRBV7-2 and J is TRBJ2-1, with TRBD2 as a possible D gene (5 bases). CDR1 is SGHTA and CDR2 is FQGNSA in the germline V gene. Trimming left V 2 bases short and J 7 bases short, with 15 bases between. The CDR3 sequence is 15 residues long. The CDR3 DNA follows: TGTGCCAGCAGCTTATCGCCTAACACGGGAAATGAGCAGTTCTTC. It yields the protein CASSLSPNTGNEQFF. Using reference TRBV7-2 and TRBJ2-1 for the parts outside the CDR3, the full variable domain is GAGVSQSPSNKVTEKGKDVELRCDPISGHTALYWYRQSLGQGLEFLIYFQGNSAPDKSGLPSDRFSAERTGGSVSTLTIQRTQQEDSAVYLCASSLSPNTGNEQFFGPGTRLTVL.

The rearrangement uses TRBV18 and TRBJ2-7; 9 bases fit TRBD1. CDR1 KGHSH and CDR2 LQKENI come from the germline V gene. This CDR3 has 16 amino acids. The V and J ends lost 3 bases and 5 bases, in that order; junction bases with no gene match: 11. The CDR3 DNA follows: TGTGCCAGCTCACCCCGACCGGGACAGGGTTCCCACGAGCAGTACTTC. Translation gives CASSPRPGQGSHEQYF.

The sample holds a few counts of this clone. The chain is built from TRBV19 and TRBJ2-2; weak D call: TRBD2 (6 bases). This CDR3 comprises 16 residues. V was trimmed by 8 bases and J by 0 bases, leaving 16 bases between them. Germline lookup yields CDR1 LNHDA and CDR2 SQIVND (reference sequence). CDR3 region: CASRLRGGANTGELFF. The CDR3 nucleotides read TGTGCCAGTCGCCTTAGGGGCGGGGCGAACACCGGGGAGCTGTTTTTT.

This chain uses TRBV11-2 with TRBJ1-4; a possible D gene is TRBD1 (5 bases). The germline V gene encodes CDR1 SGHAT and CDR2 FQNNGV. V was pared by 0 bases and J by 10 bases, with 6 bases between. The CDR3 covers 12 residues. CDR3 amino acids: CASSLDTGKLFF. The CDR3 DNA reads TGTGCCAGCAGCTTAGACACAGGAAAACTGTTTTTT.

The chain has TRBV18 and TRBJ2-3; D remains ambiguous. Trimming left V 3 bases short and J 3 bases short, with 7 bases between. Germline CDR1 is KGHSH and CDR2 is LQKENI. This CDR3 spans 13 amino acids. The CDR3 DNA follows: TGTGCCAGCTCACCCTCACTAACAGATACGCAGTATTTT. Protein sequence: CASSPSLTDTQYF.